This record covers a single T cell receptor beta chain. Antigen: not known. This specimen comes from a study of cytomegalovirus exposure and HLA in healthy donors. Overall study findings and caveats: In all likelihood, a cluster of highly shared sequence variants was a sequencing artifact. The authors listed 164 TCR beta chains as cytomegalovirus-associated. A later analysis linked around 15,000 TCR beta sequences to HLA alleles at 0.05 false discovery rate. For most TCR beta V segments, an earlier analysis put the productive rate at about 87% or about 30% of the time.

PCR was performed using 60 Vbeta and 13 Jbeta primers. Assay: immunoSEQ multiplex PCR; the TCRdb copy retains only in-frame clones and omits some. The sample contains about 94,000 clones, around 77% of which appear only once. Per germline, CDR1 LNHDA and CDR2 SQIVND (reference sequence). V was clipped by 3 bases and J by 4 bases; unmatched bases: 7. The CDR3 contains 15 residues. The specimen was PBMCs. This sequence was found in a young man in good health and CMV-seronegative. J is TRBJ2-5 and V is TRBV19; 8 positions agree with TRBD1. CDR3 protein: CASSINQGAGETQYF. CDR3 nucleotide sequence: TGTGCCAGTAGTATCAATCAGGGGGCAGGAGAGACCCAGTACTTC.